This TCR beta chain came from a study of read filtering for tumor transcriptome and immune sequencing. This clonotype was seen ten or more times. Antigen unknown. This library used roughly 0.4 ug RNA and molecular barcoded adaptors spanning alpha/delta and beta/gamma chains. TCRdb fed the reads into MiXCR, producing one record per CDR3 protein. The sample holds 45,000 to 55,000 distinct CDR3 sequences, roughly 19% seen once. Points from the study as a whole: This fraction held mixed bone marrow immune cells after CD138-negative sorting. IR-seq captured clonotypes deeper and more reliably than RNA-seq.

Germline V CDR1 and CDR2: MDHEN, SYDVKM. The V end lost 5 bases, the J end lost 0 bases, and 17 bases lay between the germline ends. The CDR3 loop spans 17 amino acids. The V call is TRBV28, the J call TRBJ1-5; D is unclear. The sequence derives from a donor aged 40 or older with multiple myeloma. Sequencing was performed on a population of CD138-negative cells sorted from bone marrow. CDR3 bases: TGTGCCAGCAGTCCCCCCCCCAGGATTCGTAGCAATCAGCCCCAGCATTTT. Its translation is CASSPPPRIRSNQPQHF.